This TCR beta chain was identified during a study of cytomegalovirus exposure and HLA in healthy donors. Amplification used 60 Vbeta primers and 13 Jbeta primers. Clones were sequenced by immunoSEQ multiplex PCR, and TCRdb holds only the in-frame ones, with some missing. The sample lists tens of thousands of clones; more than 70% were seen once. The germline V gene has CDR1 DFQATT and CDR2 SNEGSKA (reference sequence). The germline V and J ends were trimmed by 3 bases and 5 bases, with 5 bases remaining between them. The CDR3 runs 11 residues. The sample taken for sequencing was PBMCs. This TCR derives from a woman in her thirties in good health and CMV-seronegative. The chain uses TRBV20-1 and TRBJ2-1; D gene ambiguous. The CDR3 DNA reads TGCAGTGCTAGGAGAGACAATGAGCAGTTCTTC. Encoded protein: CSARRDNEQFF.